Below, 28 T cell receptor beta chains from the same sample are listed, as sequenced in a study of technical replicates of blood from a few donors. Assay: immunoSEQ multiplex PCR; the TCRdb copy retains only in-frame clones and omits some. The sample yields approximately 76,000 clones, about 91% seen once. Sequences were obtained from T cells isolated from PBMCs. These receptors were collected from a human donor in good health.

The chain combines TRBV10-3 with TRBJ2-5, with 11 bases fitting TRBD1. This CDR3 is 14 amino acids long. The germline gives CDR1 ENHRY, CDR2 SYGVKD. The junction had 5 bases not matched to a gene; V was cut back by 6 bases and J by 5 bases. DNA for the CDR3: TGTGCCATCAGGGGACAGGGGGGAAAGGAGACCCAGTACTTC. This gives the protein CAIRGQGGKETQYF.

The CDR3 nucleotides read TGCGCCAGCAGCCAGCTGACAGGGGAATCTTTCTACGAGCAGTACTTC. Translating it yields CASSQLTGESFYEQYF. The chain links TRBV4-1 to TRBJ2-7; 8 bases fit TRBD1. With 3 bases clipped from V and 3 bases from J, the junction kept 10 bases outside the gene matches. CDR1 MGHRA and CDR2 YSYEKL come from the germline V gene. The CDR3 covers 16 residues.

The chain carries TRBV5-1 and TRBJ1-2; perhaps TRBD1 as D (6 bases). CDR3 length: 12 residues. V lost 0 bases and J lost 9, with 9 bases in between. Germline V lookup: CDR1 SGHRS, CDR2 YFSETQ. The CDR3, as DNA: TGCGCCAGCAGCTTGGGGACAGACAGCTACACCTTC. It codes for CASSLGTDSYTF.

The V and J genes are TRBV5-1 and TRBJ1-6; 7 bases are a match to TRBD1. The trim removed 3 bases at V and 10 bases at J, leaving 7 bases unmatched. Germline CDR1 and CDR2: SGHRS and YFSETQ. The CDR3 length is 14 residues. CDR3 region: CASSYEGAQSPLHF. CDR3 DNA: TGCGCCAGCAGCTATGAGGGGGCGCAATCACCCCTCCACTTT.

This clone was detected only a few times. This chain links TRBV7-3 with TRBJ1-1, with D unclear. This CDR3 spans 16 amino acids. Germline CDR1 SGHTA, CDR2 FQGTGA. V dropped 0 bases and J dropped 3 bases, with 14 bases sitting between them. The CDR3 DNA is TGTGCCAGCAGCTTAACTCGGGTTTGGGGAGACACTGAAGCTTTCTTT. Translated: CASSLTRVWGDTEAFF. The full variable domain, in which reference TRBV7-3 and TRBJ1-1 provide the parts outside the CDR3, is GAGVSQTPSNKVTEKGKYVELRCDPISGHTALYWYRQSLGQGPEFLIYFQGTGAADDSGLPNDRFFAVRPEGSVSTLKIQRTERGDSAVYLCASSLTRVWGDTEAFFGQGTRLTVV.

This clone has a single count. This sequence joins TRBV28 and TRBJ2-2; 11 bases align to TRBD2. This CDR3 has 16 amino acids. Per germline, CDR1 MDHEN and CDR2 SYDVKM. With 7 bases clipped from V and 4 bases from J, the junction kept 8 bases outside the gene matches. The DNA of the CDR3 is TGTGCCAGCACTTCGGAGGGGACTAGCGGCACCGGGGAGCTGTTTTTT. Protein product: CASTSEGTSGTGELFF.

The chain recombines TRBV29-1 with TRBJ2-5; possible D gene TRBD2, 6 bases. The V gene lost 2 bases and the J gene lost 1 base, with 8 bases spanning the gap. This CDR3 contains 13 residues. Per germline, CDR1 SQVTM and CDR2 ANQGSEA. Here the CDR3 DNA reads TGCAGCGTTGAAAGCGGGTCCCAAGAGACCCAGTACTTC. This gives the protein CSVESGSQETQYF.

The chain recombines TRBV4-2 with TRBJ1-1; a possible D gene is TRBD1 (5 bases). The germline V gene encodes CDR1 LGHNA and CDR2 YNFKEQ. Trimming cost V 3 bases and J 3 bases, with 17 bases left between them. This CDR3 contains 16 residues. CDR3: CASSQVGFGADTEAFF. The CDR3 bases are TGTGCCAGCAGCCAGGTGGGCTTTGGGGCGGACACTGAAGCTTTCTTT.

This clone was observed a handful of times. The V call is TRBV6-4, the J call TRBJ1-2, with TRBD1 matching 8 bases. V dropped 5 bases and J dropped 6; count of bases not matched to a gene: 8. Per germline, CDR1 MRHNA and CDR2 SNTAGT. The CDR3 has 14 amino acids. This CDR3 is CASSSWTGSHGYTF. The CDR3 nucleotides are TGTGCCAGCAGTTCTTGGACAGGGAGCCATGGCTACACCTTC.

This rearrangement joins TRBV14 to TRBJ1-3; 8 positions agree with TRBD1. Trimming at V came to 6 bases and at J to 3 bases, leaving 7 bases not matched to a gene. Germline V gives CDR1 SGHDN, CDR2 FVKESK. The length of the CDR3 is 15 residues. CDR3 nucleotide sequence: TGTGCCAGCAGACCCGGGACAGGTTATGGAAACACCATATATTTT. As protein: CASRPGTGYGNTIYF.

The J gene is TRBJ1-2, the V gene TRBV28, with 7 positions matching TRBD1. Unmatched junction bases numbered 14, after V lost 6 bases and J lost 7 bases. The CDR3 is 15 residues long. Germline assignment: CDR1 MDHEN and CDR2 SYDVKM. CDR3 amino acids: CASSPSDRERFGYTF. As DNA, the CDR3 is TGTGCCAGCAGCCCTAGTGACAGGGAGAGATTTGGCTACACCTTC.

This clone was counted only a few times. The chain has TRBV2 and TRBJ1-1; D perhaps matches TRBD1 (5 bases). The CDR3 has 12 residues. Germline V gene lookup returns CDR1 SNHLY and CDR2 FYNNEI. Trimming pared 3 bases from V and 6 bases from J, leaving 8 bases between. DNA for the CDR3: TGTGCCAGCAGTGAGCAGGGTCCTGAAGCTTTCTTT. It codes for CASSEQGPEAFF.

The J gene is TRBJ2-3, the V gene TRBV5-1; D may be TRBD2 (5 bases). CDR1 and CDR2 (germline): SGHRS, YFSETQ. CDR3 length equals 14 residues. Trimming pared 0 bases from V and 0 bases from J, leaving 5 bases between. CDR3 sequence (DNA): TGCGCCAGCAGCTTGGGCGGGAGCACAGATACGCAGTATTTT. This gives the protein CASSLGGSTDTQYF.

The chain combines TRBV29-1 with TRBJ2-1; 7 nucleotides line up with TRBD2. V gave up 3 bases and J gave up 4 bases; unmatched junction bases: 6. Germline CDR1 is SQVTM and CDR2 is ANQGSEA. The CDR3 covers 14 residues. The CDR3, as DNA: TGCAGCGTTGATGGGGGGAGGGGTTACAATGAGCAGTTCTTC. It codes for CSVDGGRGYNEQFF.

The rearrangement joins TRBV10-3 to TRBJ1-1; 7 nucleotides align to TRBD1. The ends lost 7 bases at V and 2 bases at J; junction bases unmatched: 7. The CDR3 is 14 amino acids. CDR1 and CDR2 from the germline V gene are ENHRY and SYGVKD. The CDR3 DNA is TGTGCCATCACTCCGACAGGGCCTAACACTGAAGCTTTCTTT. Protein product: CAITPTGPNTEAFF.

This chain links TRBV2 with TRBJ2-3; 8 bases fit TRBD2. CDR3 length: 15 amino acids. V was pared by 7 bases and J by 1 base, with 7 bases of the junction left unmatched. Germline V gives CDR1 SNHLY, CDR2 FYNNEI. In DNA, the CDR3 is TGTGCCAGCACCCCGGTGACTAGCGGCACAGATACGCAGTATTTT. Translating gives CASTPVTSGTDTQYF.

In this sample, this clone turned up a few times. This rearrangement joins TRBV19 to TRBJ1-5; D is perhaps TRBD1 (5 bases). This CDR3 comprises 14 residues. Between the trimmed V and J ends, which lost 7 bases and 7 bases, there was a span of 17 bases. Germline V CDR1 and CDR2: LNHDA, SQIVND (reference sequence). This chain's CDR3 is CASNPIGVGQPQHF. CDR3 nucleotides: TGTGCCAGTAATCCGATAGGGGTCGGGCAGCCCCAGCATTTT. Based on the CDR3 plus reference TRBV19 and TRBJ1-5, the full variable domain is DGGITQSPKYLFRKEGQNVTLSCEQNLNHDAMYWYRQDPGQGLRLIYYSQIVNDFQKGDIAEGYSVSREKKESFPLTVTSAQKNPTAFYLCASNPIGVGQPQHFGDGTRLSIL.

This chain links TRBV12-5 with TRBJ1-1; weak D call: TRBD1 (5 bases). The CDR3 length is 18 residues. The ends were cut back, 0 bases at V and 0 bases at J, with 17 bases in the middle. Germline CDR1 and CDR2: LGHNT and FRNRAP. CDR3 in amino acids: CASGLVLGQGKVNTEAFF. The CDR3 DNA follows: TGTGCTAGTGGTTTGGTACTGGGGCAGGGCAAAGTGAACACTGAAGCTTTCTTT.

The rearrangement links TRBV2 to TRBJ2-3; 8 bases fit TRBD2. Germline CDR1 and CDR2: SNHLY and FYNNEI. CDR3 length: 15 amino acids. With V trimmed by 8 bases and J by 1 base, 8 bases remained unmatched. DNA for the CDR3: TGTGCCAGCCCGACGGGGGGGTGGGGCACAGATACGCAGTATTTT. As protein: CASPTGGWGTDTQYF.

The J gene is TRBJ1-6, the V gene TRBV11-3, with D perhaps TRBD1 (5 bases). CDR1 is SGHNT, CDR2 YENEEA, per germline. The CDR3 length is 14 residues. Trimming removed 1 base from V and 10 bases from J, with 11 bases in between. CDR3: CASSLGGAGSPLHF. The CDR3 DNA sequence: TGTGCCAGCAGCTTAGGCGGGGCGGGCTCACCCCTCCACTTT. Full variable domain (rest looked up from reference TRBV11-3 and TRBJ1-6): EAGVVQSPRYKIIEKKQPVAFWCNPISGHNTLYWYLQNLGQGPELLIRYENEEAVDDSQLPKDRFSAERLKGVDSTLKIQPAELGDSAVYLCASSLGGAGSPLHFGNGTRLTVT.

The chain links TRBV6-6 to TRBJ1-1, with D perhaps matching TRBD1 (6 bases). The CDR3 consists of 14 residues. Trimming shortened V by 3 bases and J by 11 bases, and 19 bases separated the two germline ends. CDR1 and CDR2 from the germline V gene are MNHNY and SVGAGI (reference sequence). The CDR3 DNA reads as TGTGCCAGCAGTTATGTGGCAGGGGACGATCGTGCTTTCTTT. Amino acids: CASSYVAGDDRAFF.

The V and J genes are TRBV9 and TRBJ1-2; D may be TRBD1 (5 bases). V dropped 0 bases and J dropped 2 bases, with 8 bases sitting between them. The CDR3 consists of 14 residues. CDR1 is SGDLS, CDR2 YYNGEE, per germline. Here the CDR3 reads CASSVVRQNYGYTF. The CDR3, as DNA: TGTGCCAGCAGCGTAGTACGACAGAACTATGGCTACACCTTC.

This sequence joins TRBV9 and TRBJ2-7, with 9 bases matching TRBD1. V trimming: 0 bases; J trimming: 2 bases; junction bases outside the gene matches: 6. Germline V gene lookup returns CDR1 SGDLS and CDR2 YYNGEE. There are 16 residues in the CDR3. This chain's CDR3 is CASSVVQGALTYEQYF. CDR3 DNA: TGTGCCAGCAGCGTAGTACAGGGGGCACTGACCTACGAGCAGTACTTC.

The DNA of the CDR3 is TGCAGCGTTGAGGGACAGGGCCTCTACGAGCAGTACTTC. Its translation is CSVEGQGLYEQYF. The chain employs TRBV29-1 and TRBJ2-7, with 9 bases identical to TRBD1. Looked up from germline, CDR1 is SQVTM and CDR2 is ANQGSEA. CDR3 length equals 13 residues. J gave up 3 bases and V 3 bases, and 3 bases lay outside the gene matches.

This CDR3 reads CASSEDIPGPPNSNQPQHF. As DNA, the CDR3 is TGTGCCAGCAGTGAAGATATCCCAGGGCCCCCAAATAGCAATCAGCCCCAGCATTTT. The gene calls are TRBV6-1 and TRBJ1-5, with a weak D call TRBD1 (5 bases). V dropped 1 base and J dropped 0 bases, with 19 bases sitting between them. There are 19 residues in the CDR3. Germline CDR1 is MNHNS and CDR2 is SASEGT.

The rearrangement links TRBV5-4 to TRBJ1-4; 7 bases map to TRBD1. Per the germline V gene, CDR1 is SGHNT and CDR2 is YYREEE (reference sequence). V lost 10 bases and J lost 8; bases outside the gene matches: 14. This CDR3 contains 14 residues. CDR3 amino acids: CASSRDSGNEKLFF. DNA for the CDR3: TGTGCCTCCTCTCGGGACAGCGGAAACGAAAAACTGTTTTTT.

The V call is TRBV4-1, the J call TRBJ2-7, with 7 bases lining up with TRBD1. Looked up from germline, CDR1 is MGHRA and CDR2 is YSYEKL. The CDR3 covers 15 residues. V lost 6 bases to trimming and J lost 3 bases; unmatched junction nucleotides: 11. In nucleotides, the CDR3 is TGCGCCAGCAGTCTCCGGGACAGTCATAACTACGAGCAGTACTTC. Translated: CASSLRDSHNYEQYF.

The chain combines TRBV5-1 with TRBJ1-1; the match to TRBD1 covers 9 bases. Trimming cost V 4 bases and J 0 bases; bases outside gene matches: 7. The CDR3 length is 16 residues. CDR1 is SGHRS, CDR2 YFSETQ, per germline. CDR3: CASSPGTGPMNTEAFF. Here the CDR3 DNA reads TGCGCCAGCAGCCCAGGGACAGGGCCCATGAACACTGAAGCTTTCTTT. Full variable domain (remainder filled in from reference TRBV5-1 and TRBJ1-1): KAGVTQTPRYLIKTRGQQVTLSCSPISGHRSVSWYQQTPGQGLQFLFEYFSETQRNKGNFPGRFSGRQFSNSRSEMNVSTLELGDSALYLCASSPGTGPMNTEAFFGQGTRLTVV.